This T cell receptor beta chain appears in the sequencing data of a study of STAT5B mutations in CD4+ large granular lymphocyte leukemia. Study-wide context: The CDR3 'QG' motif was associated with a particular HLA allele among healthy donors. Whole-study findings and limits: CD4-sorted patient repertoires seemed more clonal than healthy CD4+ repertoires. Compared with healthy controls (2/35), patient top clones favored TRBV06 (8/27).

On this clone: Its specificity is not known.

The CDR3 is made up of 11 amino acids. Germline V lookup: CDR1 DFQATT, CDR2 SNEGSKA (reference sequence). TCRdb's table, derived via immunoSEQ multiplex PCR, lists solely in-frame clones and lacks some. The sample contains roughly 26,000 clones, 81% of which appear only once. This sequence was found in a human donor in good health. The V and J genes are TRBV20-1 and TRBJ1-2; TRBD1 matches at 7 bases. The sequenced sample was CD4+ T cells from blood buffy coats. This CDR3 is CRRGGTYGYTF. The DNA for the CDR3 is TGCAGGCGAGGGGGCACCTATGGCTACACCTTC.